This T cell receptor (beta chain) was identified during a study of cytomegalovirus exposure and HLA in healthy donors. Study-wide findings and caveats: V segments that were indistinguishable, TRBV6-2 and TRBV6-3 among them, were omitted from analysis. A later analysis reportedly found fewer N-insertions in an Asian-associated ancestry cluster than the roughly 670-donor mean. In a later analysis, TCR beta V- and J-gene trimming showed a link to a missense DCLRE1C variant.

Deletions cut 4 bases from V and 5 bases from J, with 12 bases between. The CDR3 runs 13 residues. Germline V gene sequence: CDR1 SGHTS, CDR2 YDEGEE. On this clone: The target antigen is unknown.

The PCR employed 60 Vbeta primers together with 13 Jbeta primers. Sequenced by immunoSEQ multiplex PCR; TCRdb stores in-frame clones only, minus some. The table records 150,000 to 200,000 clones, around 78% of them present only once. Sequencing used PBMCs. The receptor's source is a woman in her forties in good health and CMV-seronegative. The chain uses TRBV5-8 and TRBJ2-5; no clear D. Written as DNA, the CDR3 is TGTGCCAGCAGCCTAGACTCGGAGGAGACCCAGTACTTC. Translation gives CASSLDSEETQYF.